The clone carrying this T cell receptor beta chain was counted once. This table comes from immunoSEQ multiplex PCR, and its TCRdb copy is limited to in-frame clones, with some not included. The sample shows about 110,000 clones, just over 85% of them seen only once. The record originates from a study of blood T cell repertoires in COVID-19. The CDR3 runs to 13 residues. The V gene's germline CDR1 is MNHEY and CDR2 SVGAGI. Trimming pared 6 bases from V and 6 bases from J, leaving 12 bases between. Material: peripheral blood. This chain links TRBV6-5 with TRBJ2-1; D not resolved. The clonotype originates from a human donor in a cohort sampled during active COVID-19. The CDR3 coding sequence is TGTGCCAGCAGCCAGACTCCTAGCAATGAGCAGTTCTTC. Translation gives CASSQTPSNEQFF.